The following is a T cell receptor beta chain sequence with its context. Its matching antigen is unknown. This CDR3 has 16 residues. With 0 bases removed from V and 7 bases from J, the gap between germline ends came to 13 bases. Germline V gene sequence: CDR1 SGHDN, CDR2 FVKESK. The sample originates from a study of a mutant IDH1 vaccine in newly diagnosed glioma. Regarding the study as a whole: Vaccination induced immune responses in around 93% of patients.

Here immunoSEQ multiplex PCR was the method, and the copy in TCRdb shows in-frame clones only, minus some. The sample records roughly 32,000 clones, roughly 90% being singletons. Indicated time point: week 47, end of study. One vaccine dose held 300 ug of mutant IDH1 20-mer peptide and came with topical imiquimod. At weeks 1, 3, 5, 7, 11, 15, 19 and 23, patients received a vaccination, eight in all. V and J are TRBV14 and TRBJ1-6, with D possibly being TRBD1 (5 bases). The input for sequencing was PBMCs, taken from a glioma patient whose treatment included an IDH1 peptide vaccine. This TCR derives from a man in his forties with glioma. The CDR3 bases are TGTGCCAGCAGCCAAGAAGTACCCGGGGGGAATTCACCCCTCCACTTT. It translates to CASSQEVPGGNSPLHF. Full variable domain (rest looked up from reference TRBV14 and TRBJ1-6): EAGVTQFPSHSVIEKGQTVTLRCDPISGHDNLYWYRRVMGKEIKFLLHFVKESKQDESGMPNNRFLAERTGGTYSTLKVQPAELEDSGVYFCASSQEVPGGNSPLHFGNGTRLTVT.